The rows below give T cell receptor beta chains drawn from one sample of a study of blood T cell repertoires in COVID-19. Produced via immunoSEQ multiplex PCR; TCRdb's table is partial and in-frame only. Found here are about 130,000 clones, around nine tenths of them singletons; the top ten hold about 2%. Sequencing used peripheral blood. The receptors derive from a man aged 50 to 59 with COVID-19, enrolled during active disease. Each CDR3 is given with its conserved first and last residue. The order of the fields is D gene, J gene, V gene, clone size, CDR3 protein, CDR3 DNA. The D gene is left open where the match is weak. Rows give clone size only sometimes, using once, few, many, or a class for an expanded clone.

D gene: TRBD1
J gene: TRBJ2-6
V gene: TRBV5-4
clone size: .
CDR3 protein: CASSFGTGGSVGANVLTF
CDR3 DNA: TGTGCCAGCAGCTTCGGGACAGGGGGATCGGTGGGGGCCAACGTCCTGACTTTC

D gene: TRBD2
J gene: TRBJ2-1
V gene: TRBV7-9
clone size: .
CDR3 protein: CASRPTSGSSLRYNEQFF
CDR3 DNA: TGTGCCAGCAGACCGACTAGCGGGAGTTCACTCCGATACAATGAGCAGTTCTTC

D gene: .
J gene: TRBJ2-3
V gene: TRBV6-1
clone size: .
CDR3 protein: CASSEAPSDMDTDTQYF
CDR3 DNA: TGTGCCAGCAGTGAAGCGCCTAGCGACATGGACACAGATACGCAGTATTTT

D gene: TRBD2
J gene: TRBJ2-3
V gene: TRBV7-9
clone size: .
CDR3 protein: CASSFLSGSGTDTQYF
CDR3 DNA: TGTGCCAGCAGCTTCCTTAGCGGGAGTGGGACAGATACGCAGTATTTT

D gene: .
J gene: TRBJ1-2
V gene: TRBV25-1
clone size: .
CDR3 protein: CASSGVGFYGYTF
CDR3 DNA: TGTGCCAGCAGTGGGGTGGGCTTCTATGGCTACACCTTC

D gene: TRBD1
J gene: TRBJ2-3
V gene: TRBV5-1
clone size: .
CDR3 protein: CASSSESRGRFSDTQYF
CDR3 DNA: TGCGCCAGCAGCAGCGAATCCAGGGGGCGCTTCTCAGATACGCAGTATTTT

D gene: TRBD1
J gene: TRBJ1-2
V gene: TRBV28
clone size: .
CDR3 protein: CASSPLGQAEFYGYTF
CDR3 DNA: TGTGCCAGCAGCCCTCTTGGACAGGCAGAGTTCTATGGCTACACCTTC

D gene: .
J gene: TRBJ1-2
V gene: TRBV7-2
clone size: .
CDR3 protein: CASSFGLGRGYTF
CDR3 DNA: TGTGCCAGCAGCTTCGGACTCGGGAGGGGCTACACCTTC

D gene: TRBD1
J gene: TRBJ1-1
V gene: TRBV15
clone size: .
CDR3 protein: CATSRDVGTGGTEAFF
CDR3 DNA: TGTGCCACCAGCAGAGATGTAGGGACAGGGGGCACTGAAGCTTTCTTT

D gene: TRBD2
J gene: TRBJ2-1
V gene: TRBV5-1
clone size: .
CDR3 protein: CASSLTSGRANEQFF
CDR3 DNA: TGCGCCAGCAGCTTGACTAGCGGGAGGGCCAATGAGCAGTTCTTC

D gene: .
J gene: TRBJ1-3
V gene: TRBV18
clone size: .
CDR3 protein: CASSPGTEGNTIYF
CDR3 DNA: TGTGCCAGCTCACCTGGGACGGAGGGGAACACCATATATTTT

D gene: .
J gene: TRBJ1-1
V gene: TRBV11-2
clone size: .
CDR3 protein: CASSLDLVTGAEAFF
CDR3 DNA: TGTGCCAGCAGCTTAGATCTAGTTACAGGCGCTGAAGCTTTCTTT

D gene: .
J gene: TRBJ2-7
V gene: TRBV14
clone size: .
CDR3 protein: CASSQGLRNYEQYF
CDR3 DNA: TGTGCCAGCAGCCAAGGACTACGGAACTACGAGCAGTACTTC

D gene: TRBD2
J gene: TRBJ2-1
V gene: TRBV5-1
clone size: .
CDR3 protein: CASSLPGRASYNEQFF
CDR3 DNA: TGCGCCAGCAGCTTGCCCGGGAGGGCCTCCTACAATGAGCAGTTCTTC

D gene: .
J gene: TRBJ2-3
V gene: TRBV7-8
clone size: .
CDR3 protein: CASSLSSDTQYF
CDR3 DNA: TGTGCCAGCAGCCTTTCCTCAGATACGCAGTATTTT

D gene: .
J gene: TRBJ2-1
V gene: TRBV19
clone size: .
CDR3 protein: CASSITESAYNEQFF
CDR3 DNA: TGTGCCAGTAGTATCACAGAATCGGCCTACAATGAGCAGTTCTTC

D gene: TRBD1
J gene: TRBJ2-1
V gene: TRBV5-1
clone size: .
CDR3 protein: CASSSSTGGNEQFF
CDR3 DNA: TGCGCCAGCAGCTCTTCGACAGGGGGAAATGAGCAGTTCTTC

D gene: .
J gene: TRBJ2-6
V gene: TRBV24-1
clone size: .
CDR3 protein: CATSDLRAGANVLTF
CDR3 DNA: TGTGCCACCAGTGATCTGAGAGCTGGGGCCAACGTCCTGACTTTC

D gene: TRBD1
J gene: TRBJ2-3
V gene: TRBV11-2
clone size: .
CDR3 protein: CASTRRTGSDTQYF
CDR3 DNA: TGTGCCAGCACCCGCCGGACAGGGTCAGATACGCAGTATTTT

D gene: TRBD2
J gene: TRBJ2-5
V gene: TRBV5-5
clone size: .
CDR3 protein: CASSITSGNLPGRETQYF
CDR3 DNA: TGTGCCAGCAGCATTACTAGCGGAAACCTTCCCGGCAGAGAGACCCAGTACTTC

D gene: .
J gene: TRBJ2-1
V gene: TRBV29-1
clone size: once
CDR3 protein: CSVDKQGNEQFF
CDR3 DNA: TGCAGCGTTGATAAGCAGGGAAATGAGCAGTTCTTC

D gene: TRBD1
J gene: TRBJ1-5
V gene: TRBV10-3
clone size: .
CDR3 protein: CAISTQGADQPQHF
CDR3 DNA: TGTGCCATCAGTACACAGGGGGCTGATCAGCCCCAGCATTTT

D gene: TRBD2
J gene: TRBJ2-1
V gene: TRBV4-2
clone size: .
CDR3 protein: CASSPSGREGLWEQFF
CDR3 DNA: TGTGCCAGCAGCCCCTCTGGGCGGGAGGGCCTATGGGAGCAGTTCTTC

D gene: .
J gene: TRBJ1-5
V gene: TRBV28
clone size: few
CDR3 protein: CASSAGPGGNQPQHF
CDR3 DNA: TGTGCCAGCAGTGCGGGCCCCGGGGGCAATCAGCCCCAGCATTTT

D gene: TRBD1
J gene: TRBJ1-1
V gene: TRBV10-3
clone size: .
CDR3 protein: CAIRTGPGTEAFF
CDR3 DNA: TGTGCCATCAGGACAGGGCCGGGCACTGAAGCTTTCTTT

D gene: .
J gene: TRBJ1-5
V gene: TRBV19
clone size: .
CDR3 protein: CASSPHTRGGNQPQHF
CDR3 DNA: TGTGCCAGTAGTCCCCATACCAGGGGAGGCAATCAGCCCCAGCATTTT

D gene: TRBD2
J gene: TRBJ2-3
V gene: TRBV11-3
clone size: .
CDR3 protein: CASSPGLARNLGPHTDTQYF
CDR3 DNA: TGTGCCAGCAGCCCAGGACTAGCGAGGAACCTGGGCCCCCACACGGATACGCAGTATTTT

D gene: .
J gene: TRBJ2-1
V gene: TRBV5-6
clone size: .
CDR3 protein: CASSPPGDEQFF
CDR3 DNA: TGTGCCAGCAGCCCCCCGGGGGATGAGCAGTTCTTC

D gene: .
J gene: TRBJ2-7
V gene: TRBV19
clone size: .
CDR3 protein: CASSLAGASYEQYF
CDR3 DNA: TGTGCCAGTAGTCTTGCAGGGGCAAGCTACGAGCAGTACTTC

D gene: TRBD1
J gene: TRBJ2-3
V gene: TRBV4-1
clone size: .
CDR3 protein: CASSQLPAGQGLPDTQYF
CDR3 DNA: TGCGCCAGCAGCCAACTCCCCGCGGGACAGGGTTTGCCAGATACGCAGTATTTT

D gene: .
J gene: TRBJ2-1
V gene: TRBV5-1
clone size: .
CDR3 protein: CASSLETINEQFF
CDR3 DNA: TGCGCCAGCAGCCTTGAGACTATCAATGAGCAGTTCTTC

D gene: TRBD1
J gene: TRBJ2-7
V gene: TRBV7-3
clone size: .
CDR3 protein: CASSLGTGVYEQYF
CDR3 DNA: TGTGCCAGCAGCTTAGGGACAGGGGTGTACGAGCAGTACTTC

D gene: .
J gene: TRBJ2-1
V gene: TRBV5-1
clone size: .
CDR3 protein: CASSLVMSGGGNEQFF
CDR3 DNA: TGCGCCAGCAGCTTGGTGATGAGTGGGGGCGGGAATGAGCAGTTCTTC

D gene: .
J gene: TRBJ2-3
V gene: TRBV5-1
clone size: .
CDR3 protein: CASSLAGTSTDTQYF
CDR3 DNA: TGCGCCAGCAGCTTGGCAGGGACTAGCACAGATACGCAGTATTTT

D gene: TRBD1
J gene: TRBJ2-1
V gene: TRBV30
clone size: .
CDR3 protein: CAWSGQPGQGQFF
CDR3 DNA: TGTGCCTGGAGTGGCCAACCGGGACAGGGACAGTTCTTC

D gene: .
J gene: TRBJ2-1
V gene: TRBV18
clone size: .
CDR3 protein: CASSPEGARNEQFF
CDR3 DNA: TGTGCCAGCTCACCAGAAGGAGCGAGAAATGAGCAGTTCTTC

D gene: TRBD1
J gene: TRBJ1-1
V gene: TRBV7-6
clone size: once
CDR3 protein: CASSPGQGAATEAFF
CDR3 DNA: TGTGCCAGCAGCCCCGGACAGGGGGCAGCAACTGAAGCTTTCTTT

D gene: TRBD1
J gene: TRBJ2-1
V gene: TRBV7-9
clone size: .
CDR3 protein: CASSRDRGLYNEQFF
CDR3 DNA: TGTGCCAGCAGCAGAGACAGGGGGCTTTACAATGAGCAGTTCTTC

D gene: TRBD1
J gene: TRBJ2-1
V gene: TRBV18
clone size: once
CDR3 protein: CASSPETGGQGEQFF
CDR3 DNA: TGTGCCAGCTCACCAGAGACAGGGGGTCAGGGGGAGCAGTTCTTC

D gene: .
J gene: TRBJ2-7
V gene: TRBV7-2
clone size: .
CDR3 protein: CASSRDYEQYF
CDR3 DNA: TGTGCCAGCAGCCGAGACTACGAGCAGTACTTC

D gene: .
J gene: TRBJ1-3
V gene: TRBV9
clone size: .
CDR3 protein: CASSVVAQSSGNTIYF
CDR3 DNA: TGTGCCAGCAGCGTAGTTGCACAGAGCTCTGGAAACACCATATATTTT

D gene: .
J gene: TRBJ2-2
V gene: TRBV7-2
clone size: .
CDR3 protein: CASRRYTTGELFF
CDR3 DNA: TGTGCCAGCAGACGCTATACCACCGGGGAGCTGTTTTTT

D gene: .
J gene: TRBJ2-1
V gene: TRBV7-3
clone size: .
CDR3 protein: CASSLSAGQNNEQFF
CDR3 DNA: TGTGCCAGCAGCCTATCCGCCGGACAGAACAATGAGCAGTTCTTC

D gene: .
J gene: TRBJ1-2
V gene: TRBV3-1/TRBV3-2
clone size: .
CDR3 protein: CASSEGEHGYTF
CDR3 DNA: TGTGCCAGCAGCGAAGGGGAGCATGGCTACACCTTC

D gene: .
J gene: TRBJ1-5
V gene: TRBV2
clone size: .
CDR3 protein: CASSGQGESQPQHF
CDR3 DNA: TGTGCCAGCAGTGGGCAGGGCGAATCTCAGCCCCAGCATTTT

D gene: TRBD1
J gene: TRBJ2-2
V gene: TRBV7-6
clone size: .
CDR3 protein: CASSQGTGGSNTGELFF
CDR3 DNA: TGTGCCAGCAGCCAAGGGACAGGGGGATCTAACACCGGGGAGCTGTTTTTT

D gene: .
J gene: TRBJ2-1
V gene: TRBV2
clone size: .
CDR3 protein: CASSESGSNEQFF
CDR3 DNA: TGTGCCAGCAGTGAAAGCGGGTCCAATGAGCAGTTCTTC

D gene: TRBD2
J gene: TRBJ2-1
V gene: TRBV3-1/TRBV3-2
clone size: .
CDR3 protein: CASSQVKLAGDNEQFF
CDR3 DNA: TGTGCCAGCAGCCAAGTTAAACTAGCGGGAGACAATGAGCAGTTCTTC

D gene: .
J gene: TRBJ2-1
V gene: TRBV21-1
clone size: .
CDR3 protein: CATPRLFF
CDR3 DNA: TGTGCCACACCGCGTCTGTTCTTC

D gene: TRBD1
J gene: TRBJ1-5
V gene: TRBV28
clone size: .
CDR3 protein: CASSLGTGGNQPQHF
CDR3 DNA: TGTGCCAGCAGTTTAGGGACAGGGGGCAATCAGCCCCAGCATTTT